This TCR beta chain was sequenced for a study of low-dose radiotherapy and immunotherapy resistance in tumors. V lost 1 base, J lost 14 bases, and 10 bases stayed unmatched. Germline CDR1 reads SGHTA; CDR2 reads FQGNSA. There are 15 residues in the CDR3. At least ten counts were recorded for this clonotype. TRAV and TRBV primers primed cDNA for both TCRalpha and TCRbeta. For amplifying TCRs, the PCR ran for around 20 cycles with Phusion, which was used together with a constant-region primer and the adapter on the V primers. In TCRdb, the reads were re-called with MiXCR into one record per CDR3 protein. The data contain about 84,000 distinct CDR3 sequences, around a sixth of them singletons. As to time point: after trial treatment. Described treatment: LDRT plus nivolumab, ipilimumab, low-dose cyclophosphamide and aspirin (RACIN trial). All of the donors were given nivolumab, ipilimumab, aspirin, low-dose cyclophosphamide and low-dose radiotherapy as part of RACIN, a single-arm trial. Those who qualified had advanced solid tumors (lacking tumor-infiltrating lymphocytes).

The sequence was obtained from a male donor with prostate cancer. The sample was PBMCs, taken after low-dose radiotherapy plus immunotherapy. The rearrangement uses TRBV7-2 and TRBJ1-6, with 8 bases aligning to TRBD1. The CDR3 sequence is CASSLGGGGQGALHF. CDR3 bases: TGTGCCAGCAGCTTAGGAGGAGGTGGACAGGGTGCCCTCCACTTT.